These 14 T cell receptor beta chains were all obtained from the same sample, sequenced in a study of T cell responses to AZD1222 COVID-19 vaccine. The data were produced by immunoSEQ multiplex PCR, yet TCRdb's version contains in-frame clones alone and is incomplete. The table has more than 85,000 clones, 75% to 90% seen once. The sequencing used peripheral blood, collected 28 days after the second AZD1222 dose. These receptors were taken from an adult who received the AZD1222 COVID-19 vaccine.

This clone has only one observation. V and J are TRBV30 and TRBJ1-5; D is perhaps TRBD1 (6 bases). Trimming stripped 4 bases from V and 2 bases from J, with 9 bases between. This CDR3 has 13 residues. Germline lookup yields CDR1 GTSNPN and CDR2 SVGIG (reference sequence). The CDR3 DNA reads TGTGCCTGGAACCAGGGGCGCAATCAGCCCCAGCATTTT. Its protein is CAWNQGRNQPQHF.

This chain links TRBV27 with TRBJ2-7; TRBD1 or TRBD2 may be the D gene (6 bases each). The CDR3 covers 16 residues. In germline, CDR1 is MNHEY, CDR2 SMNVEV (reference sequence). V lost 1 base and J lost 2, with 15 bases in between. CDR3 bases: TGTGCCAGCAGTTTATTTTCCGGGGGCTCAACCTACGAGCAGTACTTC. Protein product: CASSLFSGGSTYEQYF.

The chain combines TRBV4-2 with TRBJ2-5; D may be TRBD1 or TRBD2 (5 bases each). Germline V lookup: CDR1 LGHNA, CDR2 YNFKEQ. V lost 1 base and J 1 base, leaving 7 bases between the germline ends. The CDR3 contains 14 residues. The CDR3 loop is CASSQVGTQETQYF. The CDR3 nucleotides read TGTGCCAGCAGCCAAGTAGGGACCCAAGAGACCCAGTACTTC.

This clone appeared a few times. The chain recombines TRBV3-1 (or the pseudogene TRBV3-2) with TRBJ1-5; D is ambiguous. Germline assignment: CDR1 LGHDT and CDR2 YNNKEL (reference sequence). The CDR3 loop spans 13 amino acids. The V end lost 4 bases, the J end lost 5 bases, and 9 bases lay between the germline ends. DNA of the CDR3: TGTGCCAGCAGCCTCGGGGAGTATCAGCCCCAGCATTTT. Protein sequence: CASSLGEYQPQHF.

V gene TRBV7-3 combines with J gene TRBJ2-7; TRBD1 matches at 8 bases. CDR1 is SGHTA and CDR2 is FQGTGA in the germline V gene. V was clipped by 5 bases and J by 4 bases; unmatched bases: 4. This CDR3 has 13 amino acids. The CDR3, as DNA: TGTGCCAGCAGCCTTGACAGGGGTTACGAGCAGTACTTC. This translates into CASSLDRGYEQYF.

J is TRBJ2-1 and V is TRBV6-2 or TRBV6-3; 8 bases are shared with TRBD2. In germline, CDR1 is MNHEY, CDR2 SVGEGT. The V segment lost 1 base and the J segment 8 bases; nucleotides outside the gene matches: 10. The CDR3 totals 16 residues. CDR3 protein: CASSYLERERGDEQFF. CDR3 DNA: TGTGCCAGCAGTTACTTGGAGCGGGAGCGAGGAGATGAGCAGTTCTTC.

This clone was seen a handful of times. The rearrangement uses TRBV28 and TRBJ2-7; D is uncertain. Trimming left V 4 bases short and J 2 bases short, with 12 bases between. This CDR3 contains 14 residues. Germline V gene sequence: CDR1 MDHEN, CDR2 SYDVKM. The CDR3 nucleotides read TGTGCCAGCAGTTATCAGGAGCGTACCTACGAGCAGTACTTC. It codes for CASSYQERTYEQYF. The variable domain in full, completed from reference TRBV28 and TRBJ2-7, reads DVKVTQSSRYLVKRTGEKVFLECVQDMDHENMFWYRQDPGLGLRLIYFSYDVKMKEKGDIPEGYSVSREKKERFSLILESASTNQTSMYLCASSYQERTYEQYFGPGTRLTVT.

This clone was seen just once. V usage is TRBV28 and J usage is TRBJ2-7; the match to TRBD2 covers 8 bases. The CDR3 sequence is 15 residues long. Germline V gene data show CDR1 as MDHEN and CDR2 as SYDVKM. After removal of 6 bases from V and 5 bases from J, the junction contained 12 bases not matched to a gene. CDR3 DNA: TGTGCCAGCAGGCCCCCGGGACTAGAAAAGAACGAGCAGTACTTC. This translates into CASRPPGLEKNEQYF.

The rearrangement links TRBV4-3 to TRBJ2-7; TRBD1 is a possible D gene (6 bases). The germline V gene has CDR1 LGHNA and CDR2 YSLEER. Trimming removed 4 bases from V and 1 base from J, with 14 bases in between. This CDR3 has 15 amino acids. The CDR3 DNA reads TGCGCCAGCAGCCTCCAGCGTCAGGGGTCCTACGAGCAGTACTTC. Its translation is CASSLQRQGSYEQYF.

This clone was detected only once. CDR3 amino acids: CASSPTPADTQYF. The DNA of the CDR3 is TGTGCCAGCTCACCAACTCCCGCAGATACGCAGTATTTT. The rearrangement uses TRBV18 and TRBJ2-3, with D unclear. Germline CDR1 is KGHSH and CDR2 is LQKENI. This CDR3 is built from 13 residues. With 2 bases removed from V and 4 bases from J, the gap between germline ends came to 7 bases.

The V call is TRBV7-2, the J call TRBJ1-1; the D gene is possibly TRBD1 (5 bases). Germline CDR1 SGHTA, CDR2 FQGNSA. The V gene lost 6 bases and the J gene lost 5 bases, with 13 bases spanning the gap. The CDR3 length is 13 residues. DNA of the CDR3: TGTGCCAGCAGTAGGGACTGGGAAACTGAAGCTTTCTTT. Amino acid sequence: CASSRDWETEAFF. The entire variable domain, with the rest obtained from reference TRBV7-2 and TRBJ1-1, is as follows: GAGVSQSPSNKVTEKGKDVELRCDPISGHTALYWYRQSLGQGLEFLIYFQGNSAPDKSGLPSDRFSAERTGGSVSTLTIQRTQQEDSAVYLCASSRDWETEAFFGQGTRLTVV.

The J gene is TRBJ2-1, the V gene TRBV19, with 13 bases lining up with TRBD2. This CDR3 region has 17 residues. Germline V lookup: CDR1 LNHDA, CDR2 SQIVND (reference sequence). With V trimmed by 0 bases and J by 10 bases, 9 bases remained unmatched. The CDR3 nucleotides are TGTGCCAGTAGTATAGAGCTAGGACTAGCGGGAGTGCGAGAGCAGTTCTTC. This translates into CASSIELGLAGVREQFF.

The chain joins TRBV28 to TRBJ2-1; 8 bases align to TRBD2. Germline loops: CDR1 MDHEN, CDR2 SYDVKM. After removal of 7 bases from V and 4 bases from J, the junction contained 9 bases not matched to a gene. The CDR3 runs to 15 residues. The DNA for the CDR3 is TGTGCCAGCACCAATGGGGCTAGCGGGTACAATGAGCAGTTCTTC. Amino acids: CASTNGASGYNEQFF.

V is TRBV28 and J is TRBJ2-7; D perhaps matches TRBD1 (5 bases). V lost 4 bases, J lost 6 bases, and 13 bases lay in between. Per the germline V gene, CDR1 is MDHEN and CDR2 is SYDVKM. The CDR3 contains 13 residues. The CDR3 loop is CASSYTGTGEQYF. The CDR3 DNA follows: TGTGCCAGCAGTTATACAGGAACCGGCGAGCAGTACTTC.